This T cell receptor beta chain emerged from a study of OX40 agonist ivuxolimab in advanced cancers. Study overall: Patients in the trial were receiving intravenous ivuxolimab every 2 weeks, at doses of 0.01 to 10 mg/kg. Past anti-PD-1, anti-PD-L1 or anti-CTLA-4 therapy was accepted, and 40% had received some.

Of note for this clone: What it recognizes is unknown.

V was pared by 7 bases and J by 0 bases, with 19 bases between. Germline assignment: CDR1 LNHDA and CDR2 SQIVND (reference sequence). This CDR3 spans 17 amino acids. Study observations and caveats: Clones of CD4+ and CD8+ blood T cells grew by week 6 at doses of 0.1 to 3.0 mg/kg.

Clones were read by immunoSEQ multiplex PCR, and TCRdb kept only the in-frame ones, dropping some. This sample has 96,000 or so clones, with 90% found just once. Autoimmune disease history or systemic immunosuppression meant exclusion. This clonotype originated in an adult with an advanced solid tumor such as melanoma, head and neck, liver or kidney cancer. Sample: CD4+ or CD8+ T cells sorted from blood, taken in a trial of the OX40 agonist ivuxolimab. The V gene is TRBV19, the J gene TRBJ1-3; D perhaps matches TRBD1 (5 bases). CDR3 DNA: TGTGCCAGTATCCCACGATTTGGGGCTACCTCTGGAAACACCATATATTTT. Protein product: CASIPRFGATSGNTIYF.